The 27 T cell receptor beta chains below come from one sample, sequenced in a study of blood T cells in healthy people across ages. A second PCR, run for roughly 7 to 11 cycles, used a sample-barcoded 5' primer plus a J-beta primer mix. TCRdb fed the 5' RACE reads into MiXCR, producing one record per CDR3 protein. The table records roughly 800,000 distinct CDR3 sequences, around 36% of them present only once. The sequenced sample was blood. The receptors here all came from a man aged 18 to 29 in good health.

This clonotype was counted a single time. This chain links TRBV4-2 with TRBJ2-7; 10 bases are shared with TRBD2. CDR1 and CDR2 (germline): LGHNA, YNFKEQ. The CDR3 is 17 amino acids. The junction had 12 bases not matched to a gene; V was cut back by 0 bases and J by 7 bases. The CDR3 DNA reads as TGTGCCAGCAGCCAAGAGGTCAAGCGGGGGGGTTCCAATGAGCAGTACTTC. Encoded protein: CASSQEVKRGGSNEQYF.

The chain is built from TRBV12-3 or TRBV12-4 and TRBJ2-1; 9 nucleotides line up with TRBD1. This CDR3 has 15 amino acids. J gave up 7 bases and V 5 bases, and 9 bases lay outside the gene matches. This CDR3 reads CASSPHRDRVNEQFF. CDR3 sequence (DNA): TGTGCCAGCAGTCCACACCGGGACAGGGTTAATGAGCAGTTCTTC.

The chain uses TRBV6-5 and TRBJ2-3; a possible D gene is TRBD2 (5 bases). Per germline, CDR1 MNHEY and CDR2 SVGAGI. The CDR3 has 15 residues. V was trimmed by 2 bases and J by 1 base, leaving 10 bases between them. The CDR3 DNA follows: TGTGCCAGCAGTTACAAAGGGAGAGGCACAGATACGCAGTATTTT. Translation: CASSYKGRGTDTQYF.

This clonotype was recorded only once. This may come from a read error, since a much larger clone is one base off. V gene TRBV12-3 or TRBV12-4 combines with J gene TRBJ2-3; 12 bases align to TRBD2. V lost 5 bases to trimming and J lost 3 bases; unmatched junction nucleotides: 18. This CDR3 is built from 20 residues. CDR3 bases: TGTGCCAGCAGTCCGCTCTTACTAGCGGGGGGACCCCATAGAACAGATACGCAGTATTTT. Its protein product is CASSPLLLAGGPHRTDTQYF.

The rearrangement links TRBV6-2 or TRBV6-3 to TRBJ2-3, with 9 bases that match TRBD1. J gave up 0 bases and V 5 bases, and 15 bases lay outside the gene matches. This CDR3 is built from 19 residues. The germline V gene has CDR1 MNHEY and CDR2 SVGEGT. The CDR3 sequence: CASSRVDRGGPTSTDTQYF. In nucleotides, the CDR3 is TGTGCCAGCAGTCGAGTAGACAGGGGGGGGCCGACTAGCACAGATACGCAGTATTTT.

Comment on this clonotype: A junction boundary mismatches the germline segment, possibly from a read error. The chain carries TRBV15 and TRBJ2-1, with D maybe TRBD1 (6 bases). This CDR3 spans 16 amino acids. Germline V gene lookup returns CDR1 LNHNV and CDR2 YYDKDF (reference sequence). The CDR3 loop is CATSRGPGVGDNEQFF. CDR3 nucleotide sequence: TGCGCCACCAGCAGGGGCCCCGGGGTAGGGGACAATGAGCAGTTCTTC.

This clonotype was counted a few times. The rearrangement joins TRBV29-1 to TRBJ1-2; D may be TRBD1 (6 bases). The CDR3 runs to 12 residues. Germline V gene data show CDR1 as SQVTM and CDR2 as ANQGSEA. With 6 bases removed from V and 7 bases from J, the gap between germline ends came to 15 bases. The CDR3 DNA sequence: TGCAGCGTCCCTGGGGGCCCTTTTGGCTACACCTTC. This codes for CSVPGGPFGYTF.

CDR3 sequence reads: CATSRAGARIVYGYTF. DNA of the CDR3: TGTGCCACCAGCAGAGCAGGGGCCAGAATTGTATATGGCTACACCTTC. V is TRBV15 and J is TRBJ1-2; D perhaps matches TRBD1 (6 bases). Germline CDR1 and CDR2: LNHNV and YYDKDF (reference sequence). The CDR3 runs to 16 residues. V was trimmed by 1 base and J by 5 bases, leaving 17 bases between them.

This clonotype has at least ten counts. The chain combines TRBV28 with TRBJ2-7, with D tentatively TRBD1 (5 bases). Trimming removed 6 bases at V and 3 bases at J, with 12 bases between. The CDR3 runs 13 residues. CDR1 and CDR2 from the germline V gene are MDHEN and SYDVKM. The CDR3 bases are TGTGCCAGCAGCTCACAGGCCTACTACGAGCAGTACTTC. It yields the protein CASSSQAYYEQYF.

Points on this clonotype: One junction end does not reproduce the germline sequence, and a read error may be involved. This sequence joins TRBV7-9 and TRBJ2-1; D might be TRBD1 or TRBD2, each matching 7 bases. The CDR3 loop spans 16 amino acids. Germline assignment: CDR1 SEHNR and CDR2 FQNEAQ (reference sequence). For the CDR3, the DNA is TGTGCCAGCAGGTACCAGGGGGGGCCCCTGTACACTGAGCAGTTCTTC. Encoded protein: CASRYQGGPLYTEQFF.

V gene TRBV5-6 combines with J gene TRBJ1-1; possibly TRBD1 for D (5 bases). The germline CDR1 and CDR2 sequences are SGHDT and YYEEEE. Trimming left V 4 bases short and J 0 bases short, with 13 bases between. The CDR3 sequence is 15 residues long. CDR3 protein: CASSVPGRVNTEAFF. The CDR3 nucleotides are TGTGCCAGCAGCGTTCCGGGACGGGTGAACACTGAAGCTTTCTTT.

The rearrangement uses TRBV6-5 and TRBJ1-1; D gene ambiguous. The CDR3 covers 15 residues. With 6 bases removed from V and 3 bases from J, the gap between germline ends came to 17 bases. Germline assignment: CDR1 MNHEY and CDR2 SVGAGI. The CDR3 reads CASRPGRHWDTEAFF. DNA of the CDR3: TGTGCCAGCAGGCCTGGCCGGCATTGGGACACTGAAGCTTTCTTT.

This clonotype has only a few counts. DNA of the CDR3: TGTGCCAGCAGTTTAGGACAGAACCTCTACGAGCAGTACTTC. Translation: CASSLGQNLYEQYF. The V gene is TRBV27, the J gene TRBJ2-7, with D perhaps TRBD1 (6 bases). This CDR3 is built from 14 residues. CDR1 is MNHEY and CDR2 is SMNVEV in the germline V gene (reference sequence). Trimming left V 2 bases short and J 3 bases short, with 11 bases between.

The chain employs TRBV6-6 and TRBJ2-1; 10 bases are a match to TRBD1. The J call may not be correct, given that the DNA end is closer to TRBJ2-7. The germline V gene has CDR1 MNHNY and CDR2 SVGAGI (reference sequence). CDR3 size: 15 residues. The CDR3 protein is CASSYNRQGANEQYF. The CDR3 bases are TGTGCCAGCAGCTACAATCGACAGGGGGCGAATGAGCAGTACTTC.

This clonotype was seen ten or more times. The V call is TRBV4-3, the J call TRBJ2-6, with TRBD1 identical over 7 bases. V shed 4 bases and J 2 bases; nucleotides not matched to a gene: 2. The germline CDR1 and CDR2 sequences are LGHNA and YSLEER. The CDR3 covers 15 residues. CDR3 nucleotide sequence: TGCGCCAGCAGCCTCGACAGGGCTGGGGCCAACGTCCTGACTTTC. As protein: CASSLDRAGANVLTF.

This clonotype has at least ten counts. The CDR3 sequence: CASSPTGGTEAFF. The CDR3 nucleotides read TGTGCCAGCAGCCCGACAGGGGGCACTGAAGCTTTCTTT. The chain recombines TRBV7-2 with TRBJ1-1; 9 positions agree with TRBD1. Germline CDR1 SGHTA, CDR2 FQGNSA. J lost 4 bases, V lost 5 bases, and 2 bases had no gene match. There are 13 residues in the CDR3.

This chain links TRBV20-1 with TRBJ1-2, with D possibly TRBD1 on 6 matching bases. This CDR3 has 15 residues. Germline-derived CDR1 and CDR2 are DFQATT and SNEGSKA (reference sequence). Trimming pared 8 bases from V and 0 bases from J, leaving 19 bases between. The CDR3 DNA follows: TGCAGTACCAACCCTACAGGGCCTACTAACTATGGCTACACCTTC. This codes for CSTNPTGPTNYGYTF.

This clonotype was counted at least ten times. The J gene is TRBJ2-1, the V gene TRBV7-8; 7 bases are shared with TRBD1. This CDR3 comprises 18 residues. V shed 4 bases, J shed 0 bases, and the junction held 12 bases outside the gene matches. Germline V lookup: CDR1 SGHVS, CDR2 FQNEAQ. CDR3 residues: CASSSTFTGASSYNEQFF. The CDR3 DNA reads TGTGCCAGCAGCTCTACCTTCACAGGGGCCAGCTCCTACAATGAGCAGTTCTTC.

This clonotype was seen only a few times. V usage is TRBV7-3 and J usage is TRBJ1-1, with no clear D. V was shortened by 5 bases and J by 1 base, with 8 bases between the two germline ends. This CDR3 comprises 13 residues. Germline V CDR1 and CDR2: SGHTA, FQGTGA. The CDR3 coding sequence is TGTGCCAGCAGCAAAACACGGAACACTGAAGCTTTCTTT. The encoded protein is CASSKTRNTEAFF.

This clonotype was counted a few times. V gene TRBV25-1 combines with J gene TRBJ2-1, with 7 bases identical to TRBD1. CDR1 is MGHDK, CDR2 SYGVNS, per germline. V dropped 6 bases and J dropped 3; count of bases not matched to a gene: 2. CDR3 length: 13 residues. The CDR3 is CASRGTDYNEQFF. CDR3 sequence (DNA): TGTGCCAGCAGGGGGACAGACTACAATGAGCAGTTCTTC.

The CDR3 region has the DNA TGTGCCAGCTCGAAACCGGGACAGGGCTACGAGCAGTACTTC. Translated: CASSKPGQGYEQYF. This chain connects TRBV27 to TRBJ2-7, with 9 bases identical to TRBD1. The junction had 8 bases not matched to a gene; V was cut back by 8 bases and J by 3 bases. The germline V gene encodes CDR1 MNHEY and CDR2 SMNVEV (reference sequence). This CDR3 is 14 amino acids long.

This clonotype turned up a few times. V is TRBV6-6 and J is TRBJ2-1; D unclear. CDR1 is MNHNY, CDR2 SVGAGI, per germline (reference sequence). V lost 8 bases to trimming and J lost 8 bases, with 10 bases between them. The CDR3 has 11 residues. The CDR3 loop is CASGFRDEQFF. CDR3 coding DNA: TGTGCCAGCGGATTCCGGGATGAGCAGTTCTTC.

This clonotype has more than one count but fewer than ten. Compared with germline, one end of the junction differs, possibly owing to a read error. The DNA of the CDR3 is TGTGCCAGCAGCCAAGACCACGAGACCCAGTACTTC. This translates into CASSQDHETQYF. The chain uses TRBV4-2 and TRBJ2-5, with D unresolved. CDR3 length: 12 residues. CDR1 LGHNA and CDR2 YNFKEQ come from the germline V gene.

The chain employs TRBV4-3 and TRBJ2-2, with TRBD1 identical over 7 bases. CDR3 length: 16 residues. V was pared by 4 bases and J by 3 bases, with 8 bases of the junction left unmatched. CDR1 is LGHNA, CDR2 YSLEER, per germline. The CDR3 region has the DNA TGCGCCAGCAGCCTAAACCTCCAGGGGGACACCGGGGAGCTGTTTTTT. Translating it yields CASSLNLQGDTGELFF.

This clonotype was seen ten or more times. This sequence joins TRBV7-2 and TRBJ1-1; a possible D gene is TRBD1 (5 bases). CDR3 length: 15 residues. CDR1 SGHTA and CDR2 FQGNSA come from the germline V gene. V dropped 4 bases and J dropped 1 base, with 13 bases sitting between them. As DNA, the CDR3 is TGTGCCAGCAGCTCGTGGACATCCCGGAACACTGAAGCTTTCTTT. It encodes CASSSWTSRNTEAFF.

The chain uses TRBV7-2 and TRBJ1-1; 9 nucleotides agree with TRBD1. Germline trimming cut 3 bases from V and 5 bases from J; bases unmatched to any gene: 4. Germline V gene lookup returns CDR1 SGHTA and CDR2 FQGNSA. CDR3 length equals 14 residues. CDR3 in amino acids: CASSFGTGRTEAFF. CDR3 bases: TGTGCCAGCAGCTTCGGGACAGGGCGGACTGAAGCTTTCTTT.

This clonotype was picked up a small number of times. The chain has TRBV5-1 and TRBJ1-2; D not resolved. CDR1 SGHRS and CDR2 YFSETQ come from the germline V gene. The CDR3 is 15 amino acids. The V and J ends lost 0 bases and 2 bases respectively, with 11 bases between them. As DNA, the CDR3 is TGCGCCAGCAGCTTGGCCTTTTCAAGGAACTATGGCTACACCTTC. Protein sequence: CASSLAFSRNYGYTF.